Shown below are 31 T cell receptor beta chains from a single sample sequenced in a study of blood T cell repertoires in COVID-19. Method: immunoSEQ multiplex PCR; TCRdb's copy keeps in-frame clones and lacks some. The sample consists of 490,000 or so clones, approximately 91% of them appearing once. The sequencing sample was made of PBMCs or T cells enriched from blood (not recorded which). These receptors were taken from a woman aged 60 to 75 who had recovered from COVID-19.

The chain couples TRBV7-6 to TRBJ1-1; D remains ambiguous. Trimming took 0 bases from V and 6 from J, leaving 11 bases between them. Per germline, CDR1 SGHVS and CDR2 FNYEAQ. This CDR3 is 14 amino acids long. The CDR3 reads CASSLAQTTSEAFF. CDR3 coding DNA: TGTGCCAGCAGCTTAGCGCAGACTACTTCTGAAGCTTTCTTT.

The V and J genes are TRBV6-4 and TRBJ2-7, with TRBD2 identical over 7 bases. After removal of 6 bases from V and 7 bases from J, the junction contained 9 bases not matched to a gene. The CDR3 length is 13 residues. From germline, CDR1 is MRHNA and CDR2 SNTAGT. CDR3 nucleotides: TGTGCCAGCAGCTTCGTGGCGGGGGATGAGCAGTACTTC. It yields the protein CASSFVAGDEQYF.

V and J are TRBV3-1 (or the pseudogene TRBV3-2) and TRBJ2-3; TRBD1 matches at 10 bases. The CDR3 length is 17 residues. Losses at the gene ends were 2 bases for V and 6 bases for J; bases not matched to a gene: 11. CDR1 is LGHDT, CDR2 YNNKEL, per germline (reference sequence). As DNA, the CDR3 is TGTGCCAGCAGCCAACTCAATCCCGGGACAGGGGCCGATACGCAGTATTTT. Its protein product is CASSQLNPGTGADTQYF.

The chain recombines TRBV4-1 with TRBJ1-5, with D tentatively TRBD1 (5 bases). Germline-derived CDR1 and CDR2 are MGHRA and YSYEKL. The length of the CDR3 is 16 residues. V lost 4 bases, J lost 0 bases, and 13 bases lay in between. CDR3 amino acids: CASSLLAGLSNQPQHF. The CDR3 nucleotides are TGCGCCAGCAGCCTCCTGGCAGGGCTTAGCAATCAGCCCCAGCATTTT.

The chain links TRBV6-5 to TRBJ2-1; no reliable D call. CDR3 length: 14 residues. CDR1 is MNHEY, CDR2 SVGAGI, per germline. CDR3 DNA: TGTCGGAGACCGATCGATACCAAATACAATGAGCAGTTCTTC. The encoded protein is CRRPIDTKYNEQFF.

The chain joins TRBV5-4 to TRBJ1-2; TRBD1 matches at 7 bases. Trimming took 4 bases from V and 8 from J; bases not matched to a gene: 23. The CDR3 has 18 residues. The germline V gene has CDR1 SGHNT and CDR2 YYREEE (reference sequence). This CDR3 is CASSQTRTGTPSVSGYTF. CDR3 sequence (DNA): TGTGCCAGCAGCCAAACGCGGACAGGAACCCCCTCCGTGTCGGGCTACACCTTC.

This chain links TRBV7-8 with TRBJ2-7, with TRBD2 matching 12 bases. J gave up 4 bases and V 1 base, and 5 bases lay outside the gene matches. CDR3 size: 16 residues. Germline CDR1 is SGHVS and CDR2 is FQNEAQ. This CDR3 is CASSLGRTSGVYEQYF. Here the CDR3 DNA reads TGTGCCAGCAGCTTAGGGCGGACTAGCGGGGTTTACGAGCAGTACTTC.

The chain recombines TRBV4-1 with TRBJ2-2; 8 bases fit TRBD2. Germline V gene sequence: CDR1 MGHRA, CDR2 YSYEKL. The CDR3 is 17 residues long. The ends lost 4 bases at V and 2 bases at J; junction bases unmatched: 9. The CDR3 spells CASSRTIGTSNTGELFF. The CDR3 DNA reads TGCGCCAGCAGCCGTACCATCGGGACTAGTAACACCGGGGAGCTGTTTTTT.

V usage is TRBV18 and J usage is TRBJ1-3, with 7 bases identical to TRBD1. J gave up 0 bases and V 6 bases, and 8 bases lay outside the gene matches. This CDR3 spans 16 amino acids. CDR1 and CDR2 from the germline V gene are KGHSH and LQKENI. This chain's CDR3 is CASSQQGRTSGNTIYF. The CDR3 nucleotides read TGTGCCAGCTCTCAACAGGGGAGGACCTCTGGAAACACCATATATTTT.

The gene calls are TRBV19 and TRBJ2-7; D is possibly TRBD1 (6 bases). V lost 6 bases and J 2 bases, leaving 17 bases between the germline ends. CDR1 is LNHDA, CDR2 SQIVND, per germline (reference sequence). CDR3 length: 15 residues. DNA for the CDR3: TGTGCCAGTAGGCCGATGACAGGTAATCCCTACGAGCAGTACTTC. Amino acid sequence: CASRPMTGNPYEQYF. Full variable domain (remainder filled in from reference TRBV19 and TRBJ2-7): DGGITQSPKYLFRKEGQNVTLSCEQNLNHDAMYWYRQDPGQGLRLIYYSQIVNDFQKGDIAEGYSVSREKKESFPLTVTSAQKNPTAFYLCASRPMTGNPYEQYFGPGTRLTVT.

With respect to this clone: Other nucleotide sequences in the sample specify the same CDR3. J is TRBJ2-2 and V is TRBV2; TRBD1 matches 7 bases. The CDR3 extends over 15 amino acids. The germline V gene encodes CDR1 SNHLY and CDR2 FYNNEI. The trim removed 5 bases at V and 2 bases at J, leaving 5 bases unmatched. CDR3 DNA sequence: TGTGCCAGCAGTCCAACAGGGGCCAACACCGGGGAGCTGTTTTTT. Translation gives CASSPTGANTGELFF.

The chain joins TRBV4-1 to TRBJ1-3; D unresolved. The CDR3 contains 15 residues. Germline V lookup: CDR1 MGHRA, CDR2 YSYEKL. V was cut by 2 bases and J by 2 bases, with 10 bases left in between. In DNA, the CDR3 is TGCGCCAGCAGCCAAACGTTGGCAGCTGGAAACACCATATATTTT. This translates into CASSQTLAAGNTIYF.

The gene calls are TRBV10-3 and TRBJ1-6, with 8 bases aligning to TRBD1. Germline V gene lookup returns CDR1 ENHRY and CDR2 SYGVKD. The CDR3 is 14 amino acids. The junction had 1 base not matched to a gene; V was cut back by 5 bases and J by 4 bases. In nucleotides, the CDR3 is TGTGCCATCAGTAGACAGGGGTATAATTCACCCCTCCACTTT. It yields the protein CAISRQGYNSPLHF.

The chain is built from TRBV6-5 and TRBJ2-4; the D gene is possibly TRBD2 (5 bases). The CDR3 sequence is 13 residues long. Trimming left V 7 bases short and J 1 base short, with 8 bases between. Per germline, CDR1 MNHEY and CDR2 SVGAGI. The CDR3 coding sequence is TGTGCCAGCACGGGGTTTGCCAAAAACATTCAGTACTTC. The encoded protein is CASTGFAKNIQYF.

The gene calls are TRBV6-6 and TRBJ1-5; tentatively, D is TRBD1 (5 bases). V gave up 5 bases and J gave up 1 base, with 21 bases separating them. The CDR3 has 18 amino acids. Looked up from germline, CDR1 is MNHNY and CDR2 is SVGAGI (reference sequence). The DNA for the CDR3 is TGTGCCAGCAGTCCCCTCGGGCAGGGTTTAGGCAGCAATCAGCCCCAGCATTTT. Its translation is CASSPLGQGLGSNQPQHF.

The V gene is TRBV24-1, the J gene TRBJ1-3; TRBD1 matches 7 bases. The V gene's germline CDR1 is KGHDR and CDR2 SFDVKD. The V and J ends lost 2 bases and 1 base, in that order; junction bases with no gene match: 4. The CDR3 length is 16 residues. CDR3: CATSDSDRASGNTIYF. The CDR3 DNA sequence: TGTGCCACCAGTGATTCAGACAGGGCTTCTGGAAACACCATATATTTT.

The chain links TRBV27 to TRBJ1-1, with a tentative D call TRBD1 (5 bases). Germline V CDR1 and CDR2: MNHEY, SMNVEV (reference sequence). The V gene lost 2 bases and the J gene lost 5 bases, with 21 bases spanning the gap. The CDR3 is 17 residues long. The CDR3, as DNA: TGTGCCAGCAGTTTAGCGCCTCCTCTATTTGGGGGGACTGAAGCTTTCTTT. This translates into CASSLAPPLFGGTEAFF.

This clone was counted between two and nine times. The chain carries TRBV6-5 and TRBJ2-7, with 9 bases aligning to TRBD1. This CDR3 is built from 14 residues. Germline V lookup: CDR1 MNHEY, CDR2 SVGAGI. V was clipped by 8 bases and J by 2 bases; unmatched bases: 7. CDR3 sequence: CASEFGTGTYEQYV. CDR3 bases: TGTGCCAGCGAGTTCGGGACAGGGACCTACGAGCAGTACGTC.

The chain uses TRBV5-6 and TRBJ2-5, with 7 bases aligning to TRBD2. Trimming removed 4 bases from V and 13 bases from J; junction bases left unmatched: 16. There are 14 residues in the CDR3. From germline, CDR1 is SGHDT and CDR2 YYEEEE. DNA for the CDR3: TGTGCCAGCAGCACTACTCGGGGGGTTCGGTTACCGTACTTC. Protein sequence: CASSTTRGVRLPYF.

This rearrangement joins TRBV12-3 or TRBV12-4 to TRBJ2-1, with no clear D. V dropped 6 bases and J dropped 11 bases, with 14 bases sitting between them. This CDR3 is 12 amino acids long. The CDR3 spells CASSPPGSQQFF. CDR3 DNA: TGTGCCAGCAGCCCGCCAGGTAGTCAGCAGTTCTTC.

The chain combines TRBV5-1 with TRBJ2-1, with 9 positions matching TRBD2. This CDR3 contains 15 residues. The germline CDR1 and CDR2 sequences are SGHRS and YFSETQ. The ends lost 4 bases at V and 1 base at J; junction bases unmatched: 3. Here the CDR3 DNA reads TGCGCCAGCAGCAGCGGGGGGCGGTCCTACAATGAGCAGTTCTTC. Protein product: CASSSGGRSYNEQFF. Based on the CDR3 plus reference TRBV5-1 and TRBJ2-1, the full variable domain is KAGVTQTPRYLIKTRGQQVTLSCSPISGHRSVSWYQQTPGQGLQFLFEYFSETQRNKGNFPGRFSGRQFSNSRSEMNVSTLELGDSALYLCASSSGGRSYNEQFFGPGTRLTVL.

The CDR3 DNA follows: TGTGCCAGAAGCTTTAATATGAACACTGAAGCTTTCTTT. It translates to CARSFNMNTEAFF. V gene TRBV7-5 combines with J gene TRBJ1-1. TRBV7-5 is shown as a pseudogene. The CDR3 contains 13 residues.

The genes are TRBV30 and TRBJ1-1, with D uncertain. The V and J ends lost 0 bases and 2 bases respectively, with 10 bases between them. In germline, CDR1 is GTSNPN, CDR2 SVGIG (reference sequence). CDR3 length: 14 residues. Here the CDR3 reads CAWSVQPKNTEAFF. CDR3 DNA sequence: TGTGCCTGGAGTGTACAGCCTAAAAACACTGAAGCTTTCTTT. Complete variable domain (other parts from reference TRBV30 and TRBJ1-1): SQTIHQWPATLVQPVGSPLSLECTVEGTSNPNLYWYRQAAGRGLQLLFYSVGIGQISSEVPQNLSASRPQDRQFILSSKKLLLSDSGFYLCAWSVQPKNTEAFFGQGTRLTVV.

Note on this clone: Its ends do not fully match the called genes, so a read error is possible. The chain is built from TRBV6-5 and TRBJ1-2; the D is unclear. Germline CDR1 reads MNHEY; CDR2 reads SVGAGI. The length of the CDR3 is 14 residues. The CDR3 coding sequence is TGTGCCAGTAGTTGGAACAGTGAGAGCTATGGCTACACCTTC. This translates into CASSWNSESYGYTF.

The rearrangement uses TRBV2 and TRBJ2-1; TRBD1 matches 9 bases. V trimming: 4 bases; J trimming: 6 bases; junction bases outside the gene matches: 7. The germline gives CDR1 SNHLY, CDR2 FYNNEI. The CDR3 runs 15 residues. CDR3 region: CASSGGDRAGNEQFF. CDR3 sequence (DNA): TGTGCCAGCAGTGGTGGGGACAGGGCTGGCAATGAGCAGTTCTTC.

Concerning this clone: A read error may produce the germline difference seen at one junction end. The rearrangement joins TRBV13 to TRBJ2-3; 7 nucleotides agree with TRBD2. The CDR3 is 12 amino acids. CDR1 is PRHDT, CDR2 FYEKMQ, per germline (reference sequence). The CDR3 DNA is TGTGCCAGCAGCTTAGGGTGGAGCGGGGAGGCTTTT. Amino acid sequence: CASSLGWSGEAF.

The rearrangement uses TRBV19 and TRBJ2-7; 12 bases line up with TRBD1. Trimming at V came to 5 bases and at J to 0 bases, leaving 11 bases not matched to a gene. Looked up from germline, CDR1 is LNHDA and CDR2 is SQIVND (reference sequence). The CDR3 sequence is 18 residues long. CDR3 in amino acids: CASSGGTGGRSGSYEQYF. The CDR3 DNA reads TGTGCCAGTAGTGGCGGGACAGGGGGCCGATCTGGCTCCTACGAGCAGTACTTC.

The chain carries TRBV18 and TRBJ1-2, with D hard to call. Germline CDR1 reads KGHSH; CDR2 reads LQKENI. The CDR3 runs to 17 residues. The V and J ends lost 6 bases and 4 bases respectively, with 24 bases between them. CDR3 sequence: CASSPKGGSLSSYGYTF. For the CDR3, the DNA is TGTGCCAGCTCCCCTAAAGGAGGGTCCCTCAGCTCCTATGGCTACACCTTC.

The rearrangement links TRBV6-5 to TRBJ1-3; D may be TRBD1 (5 bases). In germline, CDR1 is MNHEY, CDR2 SVGAGI. V shed 3 bases and J shed 8 bases, with 14 bases lying between them. The CDR3 is 14 amino acids. The CDR3 nucleotides read TGTGCCAGCAGTTATACGGGAGTAGGGGACACCATATATTTT. It encodes CASSYTGVGDTIYF.

This rearrangement joins TRBV7-8 to TRBJ1-4; D is undetermined. Germline CDR1 reads SGHVS; CDR2 reads FQNEAQ. Trimming took off 2 bases at V and 7 bases at J, with 17 bases between the two ends. The CDR3 consists of 16 residues. The CDR3 loop is CASSLKEKSGGEKLFF. DNA for the CDR3: TGTGCCAGCAGCTTAAAAGAGAAGTCGGGAGGTGAAAAACTGTTTTTT. Full variable domain (remainder filled in from reference TRBV7-8 and TRBJ1-4): GAGVSQSPRYKVAKRGQDVALRCDPISGHVSLFWYQQALGQGPEFLTYFQNEAQLDKSGLPSDRFFAERPEGSVSTLKIQRTQQEDSAVYLCASSLKEKSGGEKLFFGSGTQLSVL.

This clone was seen only once. The chain combines TRBV6-1 with TRBJ1-5, with a tentative D call TRBD1 (5 bases). Germline values: CDR1 MNHNS, CDR2 SASEGT. There are 16 residues in the CDR3. V gave up 2 bases and J gave up 0 bases, with 11 bases separating them. CDR3 residues: CASSELGGYSNQPQHF. The CDR3 DNA reads TGTGCCAGCAGTGAATTGGGGGGTTATAGCAATCAGCCCCAGCATTTT.